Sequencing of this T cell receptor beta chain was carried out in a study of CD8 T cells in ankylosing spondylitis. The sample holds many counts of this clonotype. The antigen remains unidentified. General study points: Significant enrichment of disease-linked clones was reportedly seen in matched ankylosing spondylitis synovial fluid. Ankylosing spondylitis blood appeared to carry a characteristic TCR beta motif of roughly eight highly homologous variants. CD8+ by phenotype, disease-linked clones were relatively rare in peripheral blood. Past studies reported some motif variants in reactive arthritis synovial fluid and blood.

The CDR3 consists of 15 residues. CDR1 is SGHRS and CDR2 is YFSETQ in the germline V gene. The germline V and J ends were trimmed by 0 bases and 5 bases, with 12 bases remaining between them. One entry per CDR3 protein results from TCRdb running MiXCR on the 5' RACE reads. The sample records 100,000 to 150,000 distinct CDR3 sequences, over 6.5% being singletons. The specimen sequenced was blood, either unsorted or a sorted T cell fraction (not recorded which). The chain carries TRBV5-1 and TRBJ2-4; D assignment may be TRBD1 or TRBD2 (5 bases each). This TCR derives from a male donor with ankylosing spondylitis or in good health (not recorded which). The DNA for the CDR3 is TGCGCCAGCAGCTTGGTTGGGGGAACTCAAAACATTCAGTACTTC. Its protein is CASSLVGGTQNIQYF.